This passage covers 11 T cell receptor beta chains from one sample sequenced in a study of blood T cell repertoires in COVID-19. Some clones are missing from TCRdb's copy, which holds only in-frame ones; the method was immunoSEQ multiplex PCR. This repertoire shows about 180,000 clones, roughly four fifths found once; its top ten account for 7.6%. The sequenced sample consisted of peripheral blood. Source of these receptors: a woman in her sixties or seventies with COVID-19, enrolled during active disease.

For the CDR3, the DNA is TGCGCCAGCAACCCCGGACAGGGGAGAGGGAATGAGCAGTTCTTC. This sequence encodes CASNPGQGRGNEQFF. The chain links TRBV10-2 to TRBJ2-1, with 9 nucleotides matching TRBD1. This CDR3 contains 15 residues. Looked up from germline, CDR1 is WSHSY and CDR2 is SAAADI. V dropped 7 bases and J dropped 7; count of bases not matched to a gene: 11.

V gene TRBV27 combines with J gene TRBJ2-3; 10 positions agree with TRBD1. In germline, CDR1 is MNHEY, CDR2 SMNVEV (reference sequence). The CDR3 totals 17 residues. Trimming removed 5 bases from V and 6 bases from J; junction bases left unmatched: 14. The CDR3 here is CASSRPAGTGVQDTQYF. CDR3 sequence (DNA): TGTGCCAGCAGTCGCCCTGCCGGGACAGGGGTGCAGGATACGCAGTATTTT.

The CDR3 nucleotides read TGTGCCAGCAGCTTGGCAGGTGTGGGAAGGGGGGAAAAACTGTTTTTT. The encoded protein is CASSLAGVGRGEKLFF. V is TRBV7-2 and J is TRBJ1-4, with D tentatively TRBD1 (6 bases). Trimming took off 3 bases at V and 8 bases at J, with 19 bases between the two ends. Germline V gene data show CDR1 as SGHTA and CDR2 as FQGNSA. The CDR3 runs 16 residues.

J is TRBJ2-5 and V is TRBV5-5; TRBD2 agrees at 10 bases. J gave up 2 bases and V 0 bases, and 7 bases lay outside the gene matches. Germline V gene data show CDR1 as SGHKS and CDR2 as YYEKEE (reference sequence). The CDR3 runs to 17 residues. CDR3 in DNA: TGTGCCAGCAGCTTGGCCGGACTAGCGGCTACACAAGAGACCCAGTACTTC. Translation gives CASSLAGLAATQETQYF.

The rearrangement links TRBV2 to TRBJ1-2; 7 bases line up with TRBD1. Trimming removed 0 bases from V and 8 bases from J; junction bases left unmatched: 3. The CDR3 spans 13 residues. Germline values: CDR1 SNHLY, CDR2 FYNNEI. The CDR3 DNA sequence: TGTGCCAGCAGTGAAGCGCAGGGGGGCGGCTACACCTTC. Protein product: CASSEAQGGGYTF.

The chain has TRBV28 and TRBJ2-5, with 15 nucleotides matching TRBD2. Germline V gene data show CDR1 as MDHEN and CDR2 as SYDVKM. CDR3 length equals 16 residues. With V trimmed by 5 bases and J by 2 bases, 3 bases remained unmatched. The CDR3 region has the DNA TGTGCCAGCAGTGGGGGACTAGCGGGGGGACAAGAGACCCAGTACTTC. Translation gives CASSGGLAGGQETQYF.

This clone showed up just once. The V and J genes are TRBV4-3 and TRBJ1-2; D is unclear. The CDR3 has 15 residues. V was clipped by 5 bases and J by 0 bases, with 13 bases between them. The germline V gene has CDR1 LGHNA and CDR2 YSLEER. The CDR3 bases are TGCGCCAGCAGCGTAAGAACAGTACCTAACTATGGCTACACCTTC. This codes for CASSVRTVPNYGYTF.

The chain has TRBV7-2 and TRBJ2-2; TRBD2 agrees at 8 bases. In germline, CDR1 is SGHTA, CDR2 FQGNSA. V trimming: 5 bases; J trimming: 4 bases; junction bases outside the gene matches: 9. The CDR3 is 16 amino acids. The CDR3 DNA reads TGTGCCAGCAGCGAACAAGGGGGACTAGTCACCGGGGAGCTGTTTTTT. This sequence encodes CASSEQGGLVTGELFF.

The CDR3 loop reads CASSPGSGRSDTQYF. CDR3 sequence (DNA): TGTGCCAGCAGCCCTGGGAGCGGGAGATCAGATACGCAGTATTTT. V is TRBV7-7 and J is TRBJ2-3; the match to TRBD2 covers 8 bases. The germline gives CDR1 SSHAT, CDR2 FNYEAQ (reference sequence). The CDR3 runs 15 residues. Losses at the gene ends were 5 bases for V and 4 bases for J; bases not matched to a gene: 8.

The J gene is TRBJ2-2, the V gene TRBV14, with 11 bases aligning to TRBD2. Unmatched junction bases numbered 6, after V lost 0 bases and J lost 6 bases. This CDR3 is 17 amino acids long. Germline V gene data show CDR1 as SGHDN and CDR2 as FVKESK. The CDR3 region is CASSQDRSSGRSGELFF. CDR3 DNA: TGTGCCAGCAGCCAAGATAGGTCTAGCGGGAGGTCCGGGGAGCTGTTTTTT.

The table lists this clone with a few counts. The chain joins TRBV5-4 to TRBJ1-1, with TRBD1 identical over 9 bases. Trimming at V came to 7 bases and at J to 11 bases, leaving 9 bases not matched to a gene. The CDR3 is 12 amino acids. The germline CDR1 and CDR2 sequences are SGHNT and YYREEE (reference sequence). The CDR3 sequence: CASHTQGALAFF. The CDR3, as DNA: TGTGCCAGCCATACACAGGGGGCTCTGGCTTTCTTT.